The rows below give T cell receptor beta chains drawn from one sample of a study of blood T cell repertoires in COVID-19. Profiling relied on immunoSEQ multiplex PCR, and the TCRdb table lists in-frame clones only, not all of them. The sample records approximately 400,000 clones, about nine tenths being singletons. Sequenced sample: peripheral blood. These receptors all stem from a woman aged 45 to 65 with COVID-19, enrolled during active disease. The CDR3 runs from the conserved cysteine through the conserved F or W. The D gene is left open where the match is weak. A clone size is listed for some rows: how often the clone was seen (once, few, many), or a class if it is expanded.

TRBV29-1	NA	NA	TRBJ1-3	TGCAGCGGGCGGGGGGGAGCTGGAAACACCATATATTTT	CSGRGGAGNTIYF
TRBV6-6	NA	once	TRBJ1-5	TGTGCCAGCAGCCGCCGGGGGGGTGAGGATTATCAGCCCCAGCATTTT	CASSRRGGEDYQPQHF
TRBV5-1	TRBD2	NA	TRBJ2-2	TGCGCCAGCAGCTCGGGGACTAGTCAGGGCGGGGAGCTGTTTTTT	CASSSGTSQGGELFF
TRBV18	NA	NA	TRBJ2-3	TGTGCCAGCTCACCCCAAAGCGGCACAGATACGCAGTATTTT	CASSPQSGTDTQYF
TRBV30	TRBD1	NA	TRBJ1-6	TGTGCCTTGCAGGGGGGACCGTGGAATAATTCACCCCTCCACTTT	CALQGGPWNNSPLHF
TRBV6-5	TRBD1	NA	TRBJ1-1	TGTGCCAGCAGTTACCCAAGGACAGGTCCGGGCACTGAAGCTTTCTTT	CASSYPRTGPGTEAFF
TRBV24-1	NA	NA	TRBJ1-1	TGTGCCACCAGTGATCCTTCTGACGGGTCAGCCTCGGCTTTCTTT	CATSDPSDGSASAFF
TRBV24-1	NA	NA	TRBJ1-2	TGTGCCACCAGTGACCCGGGTGGCTACACCTTC	CATSDPGGYTF
TRBV19	NA	NA	TRBJ2-1	TGTGCCAGTACCCCTAAGGGGGGGAATAACTACAATGAGCAGTTCTTC	CASTPKGGNNYNEQFF
TRBV11-2	NA	once	TRBJ1-5	TGTGCCAGCAGCTTAGGAGGTTATAGCAATCAGCCCCAGCATTTT	CASSLGGYSNQPQHF
TRBV5-4	TRBD1	NA	TRBJ1-1	TGTGCCAGCAGCCCCCGACAGGGCGAAGCTTTCTTT	CASSPRQGEAFF
TRBV30	TRBD1	NA	TRBJ1-3	TGTGCCTGGAGACAGGGGGCTAGTGGAAACACCATATATTTT	CAWRQGASGNTIYF
TRBV10-2	TRBD2	NA	TRBJ2-3	TGCGCCACCCTGTTAGCGGGGGGCGTGGAAGATACGCAGTATTTT	CATLLAGGVEDTQYF
TRBV5-8	NA	NA	TRBJ2-4	TGTGCCAGCAGCCAAACTCTAGGTCGGCAGCTTAGCATTCAGTACTTC	CASSQTLGRQLSIQYF
TRBV7-3	TRBD2	NA	TRBJ2-1	TGTGCCAGCAGCCCAAGCGGGGGGGTGAATGAGCAGTTCTTC	CASSPSGGVNEQFF
TRBV11-2	NA	NA	TRBJ1-4	TGTGCCAGCAGCAGCTTTAGAGAGAAACTGTTTTTT	CASSSFREKLFF
TRBV30	TRBD1	NA	TRBJ1-3	TGTGCCGCAAGGGGGCCTGGAAACACCATATATTTT	CAARGPGNTIYF
TRBV24-1	TRBD2	few	TRBJ2-3	TGTGCCACCAGTGACGGGACTAGTGTGGATACGCAGTATTTT	CATSDGTSVDTQYF